This note documents a single T cell receptor (beta chain) sequence. Its matching antigen is unknown. The data were obtained in a study of cytomegalovirus exposure and HLA in healthy donors. General study points: With DRB1 most and HLA-C fewest, TCR association rates differed between HLA loci in a later analysis. Analysis was carried out at a later point, and it linked a missense DCLRE1C variant to TCR beta V- and J-gene trimming. Rarity held for most TCR sequences, but there were some public TCRs that occurred in many donors.

The PCR used 60 Vbeta and 13 Jbeta primers. Clones were sequenced by immunoSEQ multiplex PCR, and TCRdb holds only the in-frame ones, with some missing. This table has 150,000 to 200,000 clones, about three quarters appearing once. The material sequenced was PBMCs. This clonotype originated in a young woman in good health and CMV-seronegative.

CDR3 amino acids: CASSVGGTNQPQHF. The DNA for the CDR3 is TGTGCCAGCAGCGTCGGGGGAACGAATCAGCCCCAGCATTTT. The rearrangement links TRBV9 to TRBJ1-5, with a weak D call TRBD1 (5 bases). CDR1 and CDR2 (germline): SGDLS, YYNGEE. V lost 2 bases and J 4 bases, leaving 10 bases between the germline ends. The CDR3 totals 14 residues.